This T cell receptor (beta chain) was found in a study of blood T cell repertoires in COVID-19. Study at large: Material from acute and convalescent COVID-19 was sourced from the United States, Italy and Spain. Sample material is recorded as cDNA or gDNA derived from T cells, B-cell-depleted T cells, or PBMCs.

CDR3 length equals 12 residues. CDR1 is LGHDT, CDR2 YNNKEL, per germline (reference sequence). V lost 2 bases, J lost 6 bases, and 8 bases lay in between. Here immunoSEQ multiplex PCR was the method, and the copy in TCRdb shows in-frame clones only, minus some. Among 250,000 to 400,000 clones listed, over 75% were seen once. The genes are TRBV3-1 (or the pseudogene TRBV3-2) and TRBJ2-7; D is ambiguous. The sequenced sample consisted of peripheral blood. The sequence was obtained from a man aged 50 to 59 with active or convalescent COVID-19. The CDR3 DNA reads TGTGCCAGCAGCCAAACCCCGGGCGAGCAGTACTTC. Residues: CASSQTPGEQYF.